The clone carrying this T cell receptor beta chain has a count of ten or more. The data were taken from a study of blood T cells in healthy people across ages. Overall study: Researchers report that template switching captured about one barcoded beta molecule per two T cells.

It was with a sample-barcoded 5' primer and a J-beta primer mix that a second PCR of roughly 6 to 11 cycles was run. TCRdb ran MiXCR on the 5' RACE reads and lists one entry per CDR3 protein. The sample records some 890,000 distinct CDR3 sequences, about 28% being singletons. V was cut by 4 bases and J by 1 base, with 7 bases left in between. There are 13 residues in the CDR3. Germline loops: CDR1 SEHNR, CDR2 FQNEAQ (reference sequence). The sample was also linked to a second study, of T cells of mothers and their children. Per that study: Whatever RNA was extracted went entirely into cDNA synthesis, at approximately 1.4 ug per 15 ul.

The chain joins TRBV7-9 to TRBJ1-1, with D perhaps TRBD1 (5 bases). The specimen sequenced was blood. The source of this sequence is a woman aged 40-49 years in good health. CDR3: CASSWGGNTEAFF. The CDR3, as DNA: TGTGCCAGCAGCTGGGGGGGGAACACTGAAGCTTTCTTT. Supplemented by reference TRBV7-9 and TRBJ1-1, the full variable domain reads DTGVSQNPRHKITKRGQNVTFRCDPISEHNRLYWYRQTLGQGPEFLTYFQNEAQLEKSRLLSDRFSAERPKGSFSTLEIQRTEQGDSAMYLCASSWGGNTEAFFGQGTRLTVV.